What follows is one TCR beta chain and its context. Patients in Seattle were enrolled during active infection, then followed longitudinally. The sample is drawn from a study of blood T cell repertoires in COVID-19. For the study at large: The United States, Italy and Spain provided the acute and convalescent COVID-19 samples. From T cells, B-cell-depleted T cells, or PBMCs came the material, which was cDNA or gDNA.

As originally analysed: Quantification of nucleated cells was approximated via reference gene primer amplification. Sequencing used immunoSEQ multiplex PCR; TCRdb keeps in-frame clones, though not all of them. D and trimming were read from the DNA, whereas the V and J calls and clone size are those reported in that table. Of under 200,000 clones listed, 84% were seen once; the top ten hold 13% to 15%. The germline CDR1 and CDR2 sequences are SGHRS and YFSETQ. The V gene lost 2 bases and the J gene lost 8 bases, with 16 bases spanning the gap. The CDR3 totals 14 residues. This clonotype was obtained from a woman aged 65 to 85 with COVID-19, enrolled during active disease. Specimen: peripheral blood. The chain recombines TRBV5-1 with TRBJ1-1; D not resolved. CDR3 sequence reads: CASSLNIGSGEAFF. CDR3 in DNA: TGCGCCAGCAGCTTAAATATCGGGAGCGGCGAAGCTTTCTTT.